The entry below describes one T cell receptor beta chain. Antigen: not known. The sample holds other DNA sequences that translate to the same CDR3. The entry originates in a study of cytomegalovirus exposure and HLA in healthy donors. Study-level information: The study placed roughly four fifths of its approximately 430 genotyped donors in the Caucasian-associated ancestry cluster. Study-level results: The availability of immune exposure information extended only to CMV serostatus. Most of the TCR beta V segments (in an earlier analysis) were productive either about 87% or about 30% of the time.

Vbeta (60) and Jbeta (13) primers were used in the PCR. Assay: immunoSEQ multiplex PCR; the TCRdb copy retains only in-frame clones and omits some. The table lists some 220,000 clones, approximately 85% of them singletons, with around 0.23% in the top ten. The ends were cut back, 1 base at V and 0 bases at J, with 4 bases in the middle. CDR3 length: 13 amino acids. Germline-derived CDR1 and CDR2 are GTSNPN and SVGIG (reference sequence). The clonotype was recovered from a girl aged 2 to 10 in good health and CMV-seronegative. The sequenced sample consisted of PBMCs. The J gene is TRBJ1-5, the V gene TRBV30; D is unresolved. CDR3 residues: CAWSAYSNQPQHF. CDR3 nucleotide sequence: TGTGCCTGGAGTGCCTATAGCAATCAGCCCCAGCATTTT.